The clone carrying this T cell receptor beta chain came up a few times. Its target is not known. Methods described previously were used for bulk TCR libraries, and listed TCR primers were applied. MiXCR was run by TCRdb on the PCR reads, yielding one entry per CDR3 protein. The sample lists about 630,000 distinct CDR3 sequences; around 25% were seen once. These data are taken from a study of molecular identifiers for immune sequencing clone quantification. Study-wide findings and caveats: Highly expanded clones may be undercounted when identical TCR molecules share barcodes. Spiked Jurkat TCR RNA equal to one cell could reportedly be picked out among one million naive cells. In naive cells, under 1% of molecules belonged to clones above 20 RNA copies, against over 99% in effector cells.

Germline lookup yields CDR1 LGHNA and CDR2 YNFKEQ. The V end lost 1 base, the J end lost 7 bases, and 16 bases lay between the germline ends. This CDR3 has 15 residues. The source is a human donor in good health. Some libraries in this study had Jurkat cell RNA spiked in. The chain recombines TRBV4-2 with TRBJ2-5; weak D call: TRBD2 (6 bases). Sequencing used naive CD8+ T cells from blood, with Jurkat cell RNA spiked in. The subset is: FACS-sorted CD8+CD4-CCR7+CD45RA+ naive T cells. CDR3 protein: CASSQVWFGEATQYF. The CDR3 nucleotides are TGTGCCAGCAGCCAAGTTTGGTTCGGGGAGGCGACCCAGTACTTC.